These 5 T cell receptor beta chains were sequenced from one sample in a study of T cell repertoires in cytomegalovirus infection. The antigens of these receptors remain unknown. Using its own MiXCR run on the reads, TCRdb lists one record per CDR3 protein. Counted here are roughly 570,000 distinct CDR3 sequences, roughly 43% occurring once; the ten biggest clones make up around 48%. The sequences come from cultured PBMCs, collected from culture after CMV antigen stimulation. All receptors come from a human donor in good health (CMV status not recorded). Some clones in this sample may be carry-over from other donors' samples.

This chain links TRBV7-8 with TRBJ1-5, with D possibly TRBD1 on 5 matching bases. The CDR3 contains 14 residues. The germline V and J ends were trimmed by 5 bases and 1 base, with 9 bases remaining between them. The germline V gene encodes CDR1 SGHVS and CDR2 FQNEAQ. The CDR3, as DNA: TGTGCCAGCAGCGGATGGGGGAGCAATCAGCCCCAGCATTTT. It codes for CASSGWGSNQPQHF.

The chain has TRBV29-1 and TRBJ2-5, with 8 nucleotides matching TRBD1. Trimming took 6 bases from V and 5 from J; bases not matched to a gene: 5. This CDR3 is built from 12 residues. Germline CDR1 and CDR2: SQVTM and ANQGSEA. The CDR3 nucleotides read TGCAGCGTCGGACAGGGTTTGGAGACCCAGTACTTC. This codes for CSVGQGLETQYF.

V is TRBV20-1 and J is TRBJ1-5; D not certain. The CDR3 runs to 13 residues. Trimming removed 4 bases from V and 5 bases from J, with 12 bases in between. From germline, CDR1 is DFQATT and CDR2 SNEGSKA (reference sequence). The DNA of the CDR3 is TGCAGTGCTACCACGGTGGGGTATCAGCCCCAGCATTTT. It is translated as CSATTVGYQPQHF.

This clonotype was picked up one time. The chain combines TRBV18 with TRBJ2-7; 10 bases are shared with TRBD2. This CDR3 comprises 15 residues. The V segment lost 6 bases and the J segment 6 bases; nucleotides outside the gene matches: 11. Germline V CDR1 and CDR2: KGHSH, LQKENI. CDR3 bases: TGTGCCAGCTCGCAAAATAGCGGGAGGCTGGGCGAGCAGTACTTC. Residues: CASSQNSGRLGEQYF.

The chain is built from TRBV12-3 or TRBV12-4 and TRBJ2-4, with D perhaps TRBD1 (5 bases). With 6 bases removed from V and 6 bases from J, the gap between germline ends came to 18 bases. The CDR3 runs 15 residues. The CDR3 protein is CASSPRGQSLNIQYF. CDR3 DNA sequence: TGTGCCAGCAGCCCGCGAGGACAATCCCTAAACATTCAGTACTTC.